This is a list of T cell receptor beta chains from one sample in a study of T-cell memory formation after mild COVID-19. TCRdb re-called the 5' RACE reads with MiXCR, one entry per CDR3 protein. The sample contains tens of thousands of distinct CDR3 sequences, 20% to 25% of which appear only once. Sequencing used PBMCs or a T cell subset sorted from them (not recorded which). These receptors all stem from a man between 18 and 35 years old who had mild COVID-19 (a few samples of this study predate the infection). Cell type and time point are not known. CDR3s include the opening cysteine and the closing phenylalanine or tryptophan. A D gene is named only where the DNA matches it firmly. Clone size is stated in some rows and not others, as once, few, many or a class when expanded.

clone size: -
V gene: TRBV5-5
J gene: TRBJ1-5
D gene: -
CDR3 protein: CASSLRGASNQPQHF
CDR3 DNA: TGTGCCAGCAGCTTGCGAGGGGCGAGCAATCAGCCCCAGCATTTT

clone size: -
V gene: TRBV27
J gene: TRBJ1-2
D gene: TRBD1
CDR3 protein: CASSLYGTGQGGFGYTF
CDR3 DNA: TGTGCCAGCAGTTTATACGGGACAGGTCAAGGGGGGTTTGGCTACACCTTC

clone size: few
V gene: TRBV7-9
J gene: TRBJ2-3
D gene: TRBD2
CDR3 protein: CASSPLGRGTTDTQYF
CDR3 DNA: TGTGCCAGCAGCCCCCTGGGGCGGGGGACCACAGATACGCAGTATTTT

clone size: few
V gene: TRBV7-9
J gene: TRBJ2-5
D gene: -
CDR3 protein: CASSATDGQETQYF
CDR3 DNA: TGTGCCAGCAGCGCGACGGACGGTCAAGAGACCCAGTACTTC

clone size: -
V gene: TRBV27
J gene: TRBJ2-7
D gene: -
CDR3 protein: CASGSRGRRYEQYF
CDR3 DNA: TGTGCCAGCGGGTCTCGGGGGCGCAGATACGAGCAGTACTTC

clone size: few
V gene: TRBV13
J gene: TRBJ1-2
D gene: -
CDR3 protein: CASSADSRHTF
CDR3 DNA: TGTGCCAGCAGCGCGGACAGTCGACACACCTTC

clone size: -
V gene: TRBV7-9
J gene: TRBJ2-4
D gene: -
CDR3 protein: CASSSNGGVAKNIQYF
CDR3 DNA: TGTGCCAGCAGCTCGAACGGTGGGGTGGCCAAAAACATTCAGTACTTC

clone size: -
V gene: TRBV12-3/TRBV12-4
J gene: TRBJ2-3
D gene: -
CDR3 protein: CASSSSTGRSTDTQYF
CDR3 DNA: TGTGCCAGCAGTTCTTCCACAGGGCGAAGCACAGATACGCAGTATTTT

clone size: -
V gene: TRBV4-2
J gene: TRBJ2-7
D gene: -
CDR3 protein: CASSQGQTGPYEQYF
CDR3 DNA: TGTGCCAGCAGCCAAGGGCAGACCGGGCCCTACGAGCAGTACTTC

clone size: once
V gene: TRBV9
J gene: TRBJ2-3
D gene: -
CDR3 protein: CASSVPTGDTDTQYF
CDR3 DNA: TGTGCCAGCAGCGTCCCGACAGGAGACACAGATACGCAGTATTTT

clone size: -
V gene: TRBV20-1
J gene: TRBJ2-3
D gene: TRBD2
CDR3 protein: CSARLRRGEYGTQYF
CDR3 DNA: TGCAGTGCTAGGCTCCGGCGGGGGGAGTATGGTACGCAGTATTTT

clone size: few
V gene: TRBV7-9
J gene: TRBJ1-1
D gene: -
CDR3 protein: CASSTAFGDNTEAFF
CDR3 DNA: TGTGCCAGCAGCACGGCATTCGGGGATAACACTGAAGCTTTCTTT

clone size: -
V gene: TRBV11-2
J gene: TRBJ2-4
D gene: -
CDR3 protein: CASSSSGRRYIQYF
CDR3 DNA: TGTGCCAGCAGCTCAAGCGGGCGTCGGTACATTCAGTACTTC

clone size: -
V gene: TRBV27
J gene: TRBJ1-5
D gene: TRBD1
CDR3 protein: CASSLTAGGTGNQPQHF
CDR3 DNA: TGTGCCAGCAGTTTAACGGCAGGGGGCACGGGCAATCAGCCCCAGCATTTT

clone size: -
V gene: TRBV2
J gene: TRBJ2-1
D gene: -
CDR3 protein: CASQRARGRVNEQFF
CDR3 DNA: TGTGCCAGCCAACGTGCGCGGGGGCGGGTGAATGAGCAGTTCTTC

clone size: -
V gene: TRBV24-1
J gene: TRBJ2-5
D gene: -
CDR3 protein: CATSDFSSETQYF
CDR3 DNA: TGTGCCACCAGTGATTTCAGTTCGGAGACCCAGTACTTC

clone size: many
V gene: TRBV6-5
J gene: TRBJ2-7
D gene: -
CDR3 protein: CASSYLGPTGAPYEQYF
CDR3 DNA: TGTGCCAGCAGTTACTTGGGGCCGACGGGGGCACCCTACGAGCAGTACTTC

clone size: -
V gene: TRBV7-2
J gene: TRBJ2-5
D gene: -
CDR3 protein: CASSPLGGEETQYF
CDR3 DNA: TGTGCCAGCAGCCCATTAGGGGGGGAAGAGACCCAGTACTTC

clone size: -
V gene: TRBV11-2
J gene: TRBJ2-3
D gene: TRBD2
CDR3 protein: CASSSSLAGETDTQYF
CDR3 DNA: TGTGCCAGCAGCTCCTCCTTAGCGGGGGAGACAGATACGCAGTATTTT

clone size: few
V gene: TRBV4-1
J gene: TRBJ2-3
D gene: -
CDR3 protein: CASSQQPSGTDTQYF
CDR3 DNA: TGCGCCAGCAGCCAACAGCCTAGCGGCACAGATACGCAGTATTTT

clone size: few
V gene: TRBV6-6
J gene: TRBJ1-2
D gene: -
CDR3 protein: CASDSYRASWGYTF
CDR3 DNA: TGTGCCAGCGACTCGTATCGGGCATCCTGGGGCTACACCTTC

clone size: -
V gene: TRBV12-3/TRBV12-4
J gene: TRBJ1-1
D gene: -
CDR3 protein: CASSLKGPRRAAFF
CDR3 DNA: TGTGCCAGCAGTTTAAAGGGTCCCCGCAGGGCAGCTTTCTTT

clone size: few
V gene: TRBV27
J gene: TRBJ2-7
D gene: TRBD1
CDR3 protein: CASSLSGQPEQYF
CDR3 DNA: TGTGCCAGCAGTTTATCGGGACAGCCCGAGCAGTACTTC

clone size: -
V gene: TRBV5-1
J gene: TRBJ2-3
D gene: TRBD2
CDR3 protein: CASSLGGGAADTQYF
CDR3 DNA: TGCGCCAGCAGCTTGGGCGGGGGGGCCGCAGATACGCAGTATTTT

clone size: -
V gene: TRBV12-5
J gene: TRBJ2-1
D gene: -
CDR3 protein: CASGLLRGRTYNEQFF
CDR3 DNA: TGTGCTAGTGGCCTCTTGAGGGGGAGGACCTACAATGAGCAGTTCTTC

clone size: -
V gene: TRBV2
J gene: TRBJ1-4
D gene: -
CDR3 protein: CASIRQGFTEKLFF
CDR3 DNA: TGTGCCAGCATCCGGCAGGGATTTACGGAAAAACTGTTTTTT

clone size: many
V gene: TRBV29-1
J gene: TRBJ2-1
D gene: -
CDR3 protein: CSVGTSEQFF
CDR3 DNA: TGCAGCGTGGGAACCAGTGAGCAGTTCTTC

clone size: few
V gene: TRBV27
J gene: TRBJ2-4
D gene: -
CDR3 protein: CASSLAAGWDIQYF
CDR3 DNA: TGTGCCAGCAGTCTCGCGGCAGGCTGGGACATTCAGTACTTC

clone size: -
V gene: TRBV6-2/TRBV6-3
J gene: TRBJ2-5
D gene: -
CDR3 protein: CATMRETQYF
CDR3 DNA: TGTGCCACCATGCGGGAGACCCAGTACTTC

clone size: -
V gene: TRBV7-9
J gene: TRBJ2-3
D gene: TRBD1
CDR3 protein: CASSPRQGAYLDTQYF
CDR3 DNA: TGTGCCAGCAGCCCCCGACAGGGGGCGTATCTGGATACGCAGTATTTT

clone size: -
V gene: TRBV4-1
J gene: TRBJ1-2
D gene: TRBD1
CDR3 protein: CASSHKTGANYGYTF
CDR3 DNA: TGCGCCAGCAGCCATAAGACAGGGGCTAACTATGGCTACACCTTC

clone size: -
V gene: TRBV6-2/TRBV6-3
J gene: TRBJ2-2
D gene: -
CDR3 protein: CASSYAEIGELFF
CDR3 DNA: TGTGCCAGCAGTTACGCGGAAATCGGGGAGCTGTTTTTT

clone size: few
V gene: TRBV15
J gene: TRBJ1-2
D gene: -
CDR3 protein: CATSRDRVSGGGYTF
CDR3 DNA: TGTGCCACCAGCAGAGATCGGGTGTCGGGGGGTGGCTACACCTTC

clone size: -
V gene: TRBV20-1
J gene: TRBJ1-6
D gene: -
CDR3 protein: CSASRDNMGSPLHF
CDR3 DNA: TGCAGTGCTAGCAGGGACAACATGGGTTCACCCCTCCACTTT

clone size: -
V gene: TRBV2
J gene: TRBJ2-7
D gene: -
CDR3 protein: CASLTGTYEQYF
CDR3 DNA: TGTGCCAGCTTGACGGGGACGTACGAGCAGTACTTC

clone size: -
V gene: TRBV6-5
J gene: TRBJ1-1
D gene: -
CDR3 protein: CASSYDSVGTEAFF
CDR3 DNA: TGTGCCAGCAGTTACGACTCGGTGGGGACTGAAGCTTTCTTT

clone size: -
V gene: TRBV7-9
J gene: TRBJ2-2
D gene: TRBD1
CDR3 protein: CASSPQGALGFAGELFF
CDR3 DNA: TGTGCCAGCAGCCCACAGGGGGCGCTCGGTTTTGCCGGGGAGCTGTTTTTT

clone size: few
V gene: TRBV4-2
J gene: TRBJ1-5
D gene: -
CDR3 protein: CASSPESHDGQPQHF
CDR3 DNA: TGTGCCAGCAGCCCGGAGAGCCACGACGGGCAGCCCCAGCATTTT

clone size: -
V gene: TRBV27
J gene: TRBJ1-2
D gene: TRBD1
CDR3 protein: CASSLMGQGLAYGYTF
CDR3 DNA: TGTGCCAGCAGTTTAATGGGACAGGGGTTGGCCTATGGCTACACCTTC

clone size: -
V gene: TRBV7-2
J gene: TRBJ2-3
D gene: TRBD2
CDR3 protein: CASSRALAGGFTDTQYF
CDR3 DNA: TGTGCCAGCAGTCGGGCCCTAGCGGGGGGATTCACAGATACGCAGTATTTT

clone size: few
V gene: TRBV27
J gene: TRBJ2-6
D gene: TRBD1
CDR3 protein: CASSQGTGGAWANVLTF
CDR3 DNA: TGTGCCAGCAGTCAAGGGACAGGGGGCGCTTGGGCCAACGTCCTGACTTTC

clone size: few
V gene: TRBV4-3
J gene: TRBJ2-1
D gene: -
CDR3 protein: CASSPPFSNEQFF
CDR3 DNA: TGCGCCAGCAGCCCCCCCTTCTCCAATGAGCAGTTCTTC

clone size: -
V gene: TRBV7-9
J gene: TRBJ1-6
D gene: -
CDR3 protein: CASRPPGPYNSPLHF
CDR3 DNA: TGTGCCAGCAGGCCGCCGGGCCCGTATAATTCACCCCTCCACTTT

clone size: -
V gene: TRBV6-5
J gene: TRBJ2-3
D gene: TRBD2
CDR3 protein: CASSIGLAGANIGTDTQYF
CDR3 DNA: TGTGCCAGCAGCATCGGACTAGCGGGGGCGAACATCGGCACAGATACGCAGTATTTT

clone size: few
V gene: TRBV7-9
J gene: TRBJ1-3
D gene: -
CDR3 protein: CASSLAVQNYGNTIYF
CDR3 DNA: TGTGCCAGCAGCTTAGCTGTACAGAACTATGGAAACACCATATATTTT

clone size: -
V gene: TRBV29-1
J gene: TRBJ1-1
D gene: -
CDR3 protein: CSAFTGLVDTEAFF
CDR3 DNA: TGCAGCGCCTTTACAGGGCTGGTGGACACTGAAGCTTTCTTT